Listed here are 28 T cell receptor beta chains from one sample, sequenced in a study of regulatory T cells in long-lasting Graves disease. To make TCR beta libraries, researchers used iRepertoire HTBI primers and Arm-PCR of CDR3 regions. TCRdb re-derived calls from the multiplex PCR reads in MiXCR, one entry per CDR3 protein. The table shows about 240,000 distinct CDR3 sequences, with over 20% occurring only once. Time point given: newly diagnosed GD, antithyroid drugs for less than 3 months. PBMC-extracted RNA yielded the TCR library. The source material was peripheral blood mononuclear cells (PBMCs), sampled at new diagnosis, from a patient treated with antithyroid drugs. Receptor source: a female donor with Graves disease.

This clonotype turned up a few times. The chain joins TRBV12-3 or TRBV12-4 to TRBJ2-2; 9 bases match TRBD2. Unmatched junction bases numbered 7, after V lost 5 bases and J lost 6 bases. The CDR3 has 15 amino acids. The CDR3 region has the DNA TGTGCCAGCAGTCCTATAGCGGGGGAGCCCGGGGAGCTGTTTTTT. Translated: CASSPIAGEPGELFF.

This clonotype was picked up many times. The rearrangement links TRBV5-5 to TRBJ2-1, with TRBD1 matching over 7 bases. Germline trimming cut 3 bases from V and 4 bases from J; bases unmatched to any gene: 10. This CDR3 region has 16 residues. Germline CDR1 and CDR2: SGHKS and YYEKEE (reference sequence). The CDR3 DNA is TGTGCCAGCAGCTCGATGTTGGACAGGACTTACAATGAGCAGTTCTTC. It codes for CASSSMLDRTYNEQFF.

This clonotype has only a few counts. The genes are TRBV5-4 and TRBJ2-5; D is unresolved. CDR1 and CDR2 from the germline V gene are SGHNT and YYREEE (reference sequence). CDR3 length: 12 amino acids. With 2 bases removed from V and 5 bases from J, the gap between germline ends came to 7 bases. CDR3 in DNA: TGTGCCAGCAGCTTAGACGGTGAGACCCAGTACTTC. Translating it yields CASSLDGETQYF.

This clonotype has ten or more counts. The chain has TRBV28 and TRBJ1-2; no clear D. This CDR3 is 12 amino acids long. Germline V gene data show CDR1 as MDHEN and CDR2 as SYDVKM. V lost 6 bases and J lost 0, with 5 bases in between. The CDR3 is CASSPSNYGYTF. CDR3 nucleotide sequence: TGTGCCAGCAGCCCATCTAACTATGGCTACACCTTC.

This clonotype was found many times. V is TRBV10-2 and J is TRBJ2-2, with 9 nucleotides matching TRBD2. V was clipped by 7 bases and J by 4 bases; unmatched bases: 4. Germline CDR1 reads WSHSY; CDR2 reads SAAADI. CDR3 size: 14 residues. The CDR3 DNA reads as TGCGCCAGCATGCTAGCGGGGACCACCGGGGAGCTGTTTTTT. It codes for CASMLAGTTGELFF.

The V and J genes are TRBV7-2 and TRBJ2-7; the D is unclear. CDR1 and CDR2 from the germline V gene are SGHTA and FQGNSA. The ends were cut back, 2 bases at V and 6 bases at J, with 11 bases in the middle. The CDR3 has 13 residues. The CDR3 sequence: CASSLNRPGEQYF. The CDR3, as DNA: TGTGCCAGCAGCTTAAACCGTCCGGGCGAGCAGTACTTC.

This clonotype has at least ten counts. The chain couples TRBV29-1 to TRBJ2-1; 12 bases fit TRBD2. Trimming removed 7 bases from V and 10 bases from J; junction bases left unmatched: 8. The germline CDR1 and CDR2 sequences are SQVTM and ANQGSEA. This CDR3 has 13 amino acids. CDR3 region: CSGNLAGGPEQFF. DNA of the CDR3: TGCAGCGGGAATCTAGCGGGAGGGCCGGAGCAGTTCTTC.

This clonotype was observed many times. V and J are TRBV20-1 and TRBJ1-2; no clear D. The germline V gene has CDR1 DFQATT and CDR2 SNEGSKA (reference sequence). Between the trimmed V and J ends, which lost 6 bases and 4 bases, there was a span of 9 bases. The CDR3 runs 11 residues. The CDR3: CSATLGYGYTF. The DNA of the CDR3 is TGCAGTGCCACTCTGGGCTATGGCTACACCTTC.

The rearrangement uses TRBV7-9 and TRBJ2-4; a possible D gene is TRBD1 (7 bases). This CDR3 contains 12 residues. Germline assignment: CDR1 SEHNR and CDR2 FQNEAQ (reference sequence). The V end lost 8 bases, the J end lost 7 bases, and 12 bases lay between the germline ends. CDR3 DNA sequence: TGTGCCAGCGAGACAGGGAGGAACATTCAGTACTTC. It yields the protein CASETGRNIQYF.

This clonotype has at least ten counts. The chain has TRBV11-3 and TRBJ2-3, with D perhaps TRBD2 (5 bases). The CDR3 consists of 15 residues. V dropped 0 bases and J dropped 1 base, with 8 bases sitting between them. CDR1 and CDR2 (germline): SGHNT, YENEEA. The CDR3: CASSLEQRGTDTQYF. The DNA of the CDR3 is TGTGCCAGCAGCTTAGAACAGAGGGGCACAGATACGCAGTATTTT.

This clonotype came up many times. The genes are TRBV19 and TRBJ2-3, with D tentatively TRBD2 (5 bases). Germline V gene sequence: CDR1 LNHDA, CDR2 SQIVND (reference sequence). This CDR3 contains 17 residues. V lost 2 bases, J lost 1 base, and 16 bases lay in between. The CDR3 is CASSIRPKSSGTDTQYF. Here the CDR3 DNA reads TGTGCCAGTAGTATAAGGCCCAAGAGTAGCGGCACAGATACGCAGTATTTT.

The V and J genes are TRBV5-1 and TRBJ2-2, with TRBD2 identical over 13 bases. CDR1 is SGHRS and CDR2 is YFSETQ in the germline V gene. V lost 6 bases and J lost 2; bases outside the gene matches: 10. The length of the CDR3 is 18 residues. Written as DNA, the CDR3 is TGCGCCAGCAAATATACCGGGACTAGCGGGATTAACACCGGGGAGCTGTTTTTT. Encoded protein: CASKYTGTSGINTGELFF. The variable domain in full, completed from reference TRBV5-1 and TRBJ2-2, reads KAGVTQTPRYLIKTRGQQVTLSCSPISGHRSVSWYQQTPGQGLQFLFEYFSETQRNKGNFPGRFSGRQFSNSRSEMNVSTLELGDSALYLCASKYTGTSGINTGELFFGEGSRLTVL.

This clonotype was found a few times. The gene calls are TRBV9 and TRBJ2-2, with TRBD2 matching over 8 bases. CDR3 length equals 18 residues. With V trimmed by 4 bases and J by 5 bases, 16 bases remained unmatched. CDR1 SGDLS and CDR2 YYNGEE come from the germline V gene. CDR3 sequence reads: CASSPRSGGRGSTGELFF. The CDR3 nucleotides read TGTGCCAGCAGCCCCCGGTCGGGGGGGCGGGGGAGTACCGGGGAGCTGTTTTTT.

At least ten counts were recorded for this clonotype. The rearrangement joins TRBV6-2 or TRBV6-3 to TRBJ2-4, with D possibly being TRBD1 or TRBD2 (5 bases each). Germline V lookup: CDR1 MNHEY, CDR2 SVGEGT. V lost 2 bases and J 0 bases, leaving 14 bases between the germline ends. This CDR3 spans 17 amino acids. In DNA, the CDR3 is TGTGCCAGCAGTTACGGGGGTAGTTCTTCAGCCAAAAACATTCAGTACTTC. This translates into CASSYGGSSSAKNIQYF.

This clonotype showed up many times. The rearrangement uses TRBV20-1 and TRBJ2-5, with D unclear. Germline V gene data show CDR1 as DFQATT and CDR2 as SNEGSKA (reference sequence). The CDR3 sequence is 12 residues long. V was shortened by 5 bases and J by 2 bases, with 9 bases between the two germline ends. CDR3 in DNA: TGCAGTGCTCCTTGGCAGCAAGAGACCCAGTACTTC. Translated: CSAPWQQETQYF.

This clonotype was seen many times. The CDR3 reads CASSYHDLYEQYF. In nucleotides, the CDR3 is TGTGCCAGCAGTTATCACGACCTCTACGAGCAGTACTTC. V and J are TRBV2 and TRBJ2-7; D is ambiguous. Trimming stripped 5 bases from V and 3 bases from J, with 11 bases between. Germline CDR1 SNHLY, CDR2 FYNNEI. The CDR3 contains 13 residues.

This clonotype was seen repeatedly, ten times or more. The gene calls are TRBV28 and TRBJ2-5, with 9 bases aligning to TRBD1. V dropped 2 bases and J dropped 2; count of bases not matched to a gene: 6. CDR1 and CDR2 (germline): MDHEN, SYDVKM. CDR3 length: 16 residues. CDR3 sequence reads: CASSLSTGGFQETQYF. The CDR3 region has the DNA TGTGCCAGCAGTTTAAGCACAGGGGGCTTTCAAGAGACCCAGTACTTC.

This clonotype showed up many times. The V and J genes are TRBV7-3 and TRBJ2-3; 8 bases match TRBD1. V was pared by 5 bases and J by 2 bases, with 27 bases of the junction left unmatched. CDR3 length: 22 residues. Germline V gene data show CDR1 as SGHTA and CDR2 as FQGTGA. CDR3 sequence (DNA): TGTGCCAGCAGCCTCCTCGGGACAGGTATCCTGACACGCCCGGAGGCCACAGATACGCAGTATTTT. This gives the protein CASSLLGTGILTRPEATDTQYF.

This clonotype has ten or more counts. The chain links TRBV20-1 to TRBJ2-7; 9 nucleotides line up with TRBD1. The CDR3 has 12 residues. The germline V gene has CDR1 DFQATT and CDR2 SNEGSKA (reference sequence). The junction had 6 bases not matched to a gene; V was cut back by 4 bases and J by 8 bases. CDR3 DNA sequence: TGCAGTGCTATAAAGGGGACAGGGCAGCAGTACTTC. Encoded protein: CSAIKGTGQQYF.

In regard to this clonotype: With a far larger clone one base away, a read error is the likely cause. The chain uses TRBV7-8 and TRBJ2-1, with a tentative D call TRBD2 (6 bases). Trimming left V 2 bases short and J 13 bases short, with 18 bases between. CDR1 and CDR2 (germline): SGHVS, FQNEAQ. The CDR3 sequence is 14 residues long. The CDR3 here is CASSLSHGGETQFF. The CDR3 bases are TGTGCCAGCAGCTTAAGTCATGGCGGGGAGACCCAGTTCTTC.

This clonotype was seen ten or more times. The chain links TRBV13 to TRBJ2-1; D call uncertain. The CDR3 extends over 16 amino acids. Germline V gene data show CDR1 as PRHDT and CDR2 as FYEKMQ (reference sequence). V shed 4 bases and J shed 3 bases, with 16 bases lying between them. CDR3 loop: CASSSVGLELYNEQFF. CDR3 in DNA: TGTGCCAGCAGCTCCGTCGGGCTAGAGCTCTACAATGAGCAGTTCTTC.

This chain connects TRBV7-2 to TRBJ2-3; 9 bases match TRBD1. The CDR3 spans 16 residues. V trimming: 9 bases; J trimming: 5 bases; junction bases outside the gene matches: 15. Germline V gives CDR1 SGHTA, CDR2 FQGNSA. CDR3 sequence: CASSRSPGQGQDTQYF. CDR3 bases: TGTGCCAGTAGTAGGAGCCCGGGACAGGGTCAAGATACGCAGTATTTT.

The CDR3 nucleotides read TGCAGTGCTAGCGAAACAGGGAGGGATGAGCAGTTCTTC. It is translated as CSASETGRDEQFF. V gene TRBV20-1 combines with J gene TRBJ2-1; tentative D call: TRBD2 (7 bases). CDR1 and CDR2 from the germline V gene are DFQATT and SNEGSKA (reference sequence). V was pared by 3 bases and J by 8 bases, with 14 bases between. The CDR3 runs to 13 residues.

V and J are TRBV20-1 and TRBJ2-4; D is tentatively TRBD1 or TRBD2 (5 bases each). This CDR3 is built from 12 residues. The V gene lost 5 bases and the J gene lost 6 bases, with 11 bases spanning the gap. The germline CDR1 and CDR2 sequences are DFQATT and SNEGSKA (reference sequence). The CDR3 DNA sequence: TGCAGTGCTTCCGGGACGAGAAACATTCAGTACTTC. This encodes CSASGTRNIQYF.

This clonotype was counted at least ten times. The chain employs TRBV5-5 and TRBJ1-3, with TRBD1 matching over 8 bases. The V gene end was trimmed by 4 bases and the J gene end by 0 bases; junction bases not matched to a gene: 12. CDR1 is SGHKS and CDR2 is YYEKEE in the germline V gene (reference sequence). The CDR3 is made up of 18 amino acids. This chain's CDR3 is CASSPGQAPNYSGNTIYF. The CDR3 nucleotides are TGTGCCAGCAGCCCGGGACAGGCGCCAAACTACTCTGGAAACACCATATATTTT.

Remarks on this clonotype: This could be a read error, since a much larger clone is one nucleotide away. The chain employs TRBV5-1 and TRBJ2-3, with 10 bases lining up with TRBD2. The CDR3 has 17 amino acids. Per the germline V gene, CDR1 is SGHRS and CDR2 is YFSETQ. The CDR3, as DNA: TGCGCCAGCAGTTCGAACGGACCGGGACTAGCGACAGATACGCGGTATTTT. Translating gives CASSSNGPGLATDTRYF.

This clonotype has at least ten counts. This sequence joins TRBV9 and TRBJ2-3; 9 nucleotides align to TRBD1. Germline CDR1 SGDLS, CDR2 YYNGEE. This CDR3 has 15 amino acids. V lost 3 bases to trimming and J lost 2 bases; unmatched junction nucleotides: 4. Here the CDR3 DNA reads TGTGCCAGCAGCGCCGGGGACAGGGCCACAGATACGCAGTATTTT. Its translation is CASSAGDRATDTQYF.

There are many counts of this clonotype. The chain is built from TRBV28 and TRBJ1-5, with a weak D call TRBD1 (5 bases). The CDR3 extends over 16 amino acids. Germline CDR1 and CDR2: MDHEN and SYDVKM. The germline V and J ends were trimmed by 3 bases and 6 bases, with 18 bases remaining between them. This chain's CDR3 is CASSFQGRRLGQPQHF. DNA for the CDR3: TGTGCCAGCAGTTTCCAGGGACGGCGATTAGGTCAGCCCCAGCATTTT.